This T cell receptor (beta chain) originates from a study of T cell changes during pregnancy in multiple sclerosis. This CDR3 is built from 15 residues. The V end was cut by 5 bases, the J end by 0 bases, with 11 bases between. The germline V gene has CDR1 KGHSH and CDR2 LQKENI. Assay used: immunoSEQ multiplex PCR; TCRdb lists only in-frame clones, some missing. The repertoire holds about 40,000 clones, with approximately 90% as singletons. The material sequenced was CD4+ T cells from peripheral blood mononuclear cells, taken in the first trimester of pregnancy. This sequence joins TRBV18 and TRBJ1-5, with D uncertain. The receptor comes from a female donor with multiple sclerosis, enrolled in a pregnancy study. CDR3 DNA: TGTGCCAGCTCATCCGCGGCCGATAGCAATCAGCCCCAGCATTTT. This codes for CASSSAADSNQPQHF. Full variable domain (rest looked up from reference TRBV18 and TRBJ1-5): NAGVMQNPRHLVRRRGQEARLRCSPMKGHSHVYWYRQLPEEGLKFMVYLQKENIIDESGMPKERFSAEFPKEGPSILRIQQVVRGDSAAYFCASSSAADSNQPQHFGDGTRLSIL.